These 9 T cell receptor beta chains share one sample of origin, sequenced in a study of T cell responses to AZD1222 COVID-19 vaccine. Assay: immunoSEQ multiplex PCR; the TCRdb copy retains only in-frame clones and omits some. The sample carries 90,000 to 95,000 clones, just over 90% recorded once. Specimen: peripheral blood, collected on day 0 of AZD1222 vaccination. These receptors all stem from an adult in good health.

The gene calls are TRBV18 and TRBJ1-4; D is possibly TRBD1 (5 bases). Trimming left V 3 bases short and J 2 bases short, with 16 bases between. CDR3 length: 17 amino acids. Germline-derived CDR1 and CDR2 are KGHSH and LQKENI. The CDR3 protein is CASSPIIAGPTNEKLFF. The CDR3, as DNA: TGTGCCAGCTCACCGATAATTGCGGGGCCGACTAATGAAAAACTGTTTTTT. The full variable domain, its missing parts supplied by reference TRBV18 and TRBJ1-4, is NAGVMQNPRHLVRRRGQEARLRCSPMKGHSHVYWYRQLPEEGLKFMVYLQKENIIDESGMPKERFSAEFPKEGPSILRIQQVVRGDSAAYFCASSPIIAGPTNEKLFFGSGTQLSVL.

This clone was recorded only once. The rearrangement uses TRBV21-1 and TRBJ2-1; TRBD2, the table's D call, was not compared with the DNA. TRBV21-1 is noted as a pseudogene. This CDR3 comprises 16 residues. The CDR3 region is CASSTASGGAGHEQFF. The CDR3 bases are TGTGCCAGCAGCACTGCCAGCGGGGGGGCGGGTCATGAGCAGTTCTTC.

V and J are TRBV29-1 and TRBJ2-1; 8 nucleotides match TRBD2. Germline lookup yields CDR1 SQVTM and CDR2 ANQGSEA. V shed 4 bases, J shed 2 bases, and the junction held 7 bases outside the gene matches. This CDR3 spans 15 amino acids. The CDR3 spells CSVVLGGATYNEQFF. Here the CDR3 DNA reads TGCAGCGTTGTTCTCGGGGGGGCAACCTACAATGAGCAGTTCTTC.

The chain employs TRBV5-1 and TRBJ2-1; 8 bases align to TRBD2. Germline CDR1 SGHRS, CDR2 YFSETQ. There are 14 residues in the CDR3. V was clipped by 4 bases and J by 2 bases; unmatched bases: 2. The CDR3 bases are TGCGCCAGCAGCCCCGGGGGGGCCTACAATGAGCAGTTCTTC. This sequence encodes CASSPGGAYNEQFF.

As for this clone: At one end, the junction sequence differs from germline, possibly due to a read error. This CDR3 is CANSASTETFNEQYF. The DNA for the CDR3 is TGTGCCAACAGCGCCTCGACCGAGACTTTCAACGAGCAGTACTTC. The chain uses TRBV9 and TRBJ2-7; D not resolved. The germline V gene has CDR1 SGDLS and CDR2 YYNGEE. This CDR3 spans 15 amino acids.

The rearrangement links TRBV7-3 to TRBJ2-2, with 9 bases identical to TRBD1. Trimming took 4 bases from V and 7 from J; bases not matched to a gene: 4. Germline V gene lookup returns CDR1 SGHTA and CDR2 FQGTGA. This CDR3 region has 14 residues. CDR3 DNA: TGTGCCAGCAGCTCGGGACAGGGAATCGGGGAGCTGTTTTTT. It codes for CASSSGQGIGELFF.

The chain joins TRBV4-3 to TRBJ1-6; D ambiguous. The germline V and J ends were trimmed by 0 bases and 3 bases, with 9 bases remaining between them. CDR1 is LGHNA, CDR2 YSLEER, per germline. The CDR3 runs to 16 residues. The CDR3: CASSQDQTFYNSPLHF. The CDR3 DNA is TGCGCCAGCAGCCAAGATCAAACATTCTATAATTCACCCCTCCACTTT.

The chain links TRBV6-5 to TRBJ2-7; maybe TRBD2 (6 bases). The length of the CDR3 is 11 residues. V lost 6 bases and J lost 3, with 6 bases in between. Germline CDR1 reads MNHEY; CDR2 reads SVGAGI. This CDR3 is CASRGGYEQYF. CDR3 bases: TGTGCCAGCAGGGGGGGCTACGAGCAGTACTTC.

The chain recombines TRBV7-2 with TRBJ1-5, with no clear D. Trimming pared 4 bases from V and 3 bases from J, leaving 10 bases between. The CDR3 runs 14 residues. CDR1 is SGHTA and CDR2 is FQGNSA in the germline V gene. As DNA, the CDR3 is TGTGCCAGCAGCTCCGGACGGAACAATCAGCCCCAGCATTTT. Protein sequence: CASSSGRNNQPQHF.